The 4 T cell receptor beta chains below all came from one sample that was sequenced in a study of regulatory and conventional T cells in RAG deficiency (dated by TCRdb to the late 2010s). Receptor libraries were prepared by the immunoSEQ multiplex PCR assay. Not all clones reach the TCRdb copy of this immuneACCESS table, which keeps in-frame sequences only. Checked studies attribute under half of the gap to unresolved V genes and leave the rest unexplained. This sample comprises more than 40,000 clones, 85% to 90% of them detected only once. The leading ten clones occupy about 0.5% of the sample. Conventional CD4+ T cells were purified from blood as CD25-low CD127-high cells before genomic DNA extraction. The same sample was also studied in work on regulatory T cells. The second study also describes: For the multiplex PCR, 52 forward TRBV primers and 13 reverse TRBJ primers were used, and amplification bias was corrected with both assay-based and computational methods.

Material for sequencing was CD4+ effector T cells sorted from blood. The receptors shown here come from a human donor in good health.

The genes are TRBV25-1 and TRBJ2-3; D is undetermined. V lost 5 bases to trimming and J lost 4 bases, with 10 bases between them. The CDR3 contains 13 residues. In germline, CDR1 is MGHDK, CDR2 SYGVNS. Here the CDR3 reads CASSKKGADTQYF. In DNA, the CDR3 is TGTGCCAGCAGTAAAAAGGGCGCAGATACGCAGTATTTT.

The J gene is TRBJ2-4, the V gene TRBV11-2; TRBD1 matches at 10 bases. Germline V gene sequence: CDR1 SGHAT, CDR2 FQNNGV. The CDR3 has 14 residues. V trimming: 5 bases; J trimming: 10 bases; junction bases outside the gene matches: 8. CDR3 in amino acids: CASSILTGGSIQYF. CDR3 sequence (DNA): TGTGCCAGCAGCATCCTGACAGGGGGCTCGATTCAGTACTTC. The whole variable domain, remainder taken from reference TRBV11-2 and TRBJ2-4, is EAGVAQSPRYKIIEKRQSVAFWCNPISGHATLYWYQQILGQGPKLLIQFQNNGVVDDSQLPKDRFSAERLKGVDSTLKIQPAKLEDSAVYLCASSILTGGSIQYFGAGTRLSVL.

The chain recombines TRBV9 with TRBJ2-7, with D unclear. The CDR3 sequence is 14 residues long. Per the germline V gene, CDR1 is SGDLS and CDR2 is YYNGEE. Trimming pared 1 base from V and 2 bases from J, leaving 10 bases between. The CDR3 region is CASSVSERPYEQYF. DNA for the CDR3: TGTGCCAGCAGCGTATCGGAGAGGCCCTACGAGCAGTACTTC.

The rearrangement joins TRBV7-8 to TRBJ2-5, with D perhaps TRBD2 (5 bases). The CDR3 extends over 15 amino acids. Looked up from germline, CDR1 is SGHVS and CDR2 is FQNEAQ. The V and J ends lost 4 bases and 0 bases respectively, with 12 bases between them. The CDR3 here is CASSYLSGNQETQYF. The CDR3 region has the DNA TGTGCCAGCAGCTACCTTTCGGGGAACCAAGAGACCCAGTACTTC.